Listed below are T cell receptor beta chains from one sample, sequenced in a study of T cells in Graves' hyperthyroidism and ophthalmopathy. TCRdb processed the multiplex PCR reads anew with MiXCR; each CDR3 protein has one entry. The table lists 750,000 to 900,000 distinct CDR3 sequences, 38% of them singletons. The sequencing sample was made of blood. These receptors all stem from a man between 18 and 29 years old with Graves' hyperthyroidism. Each CDR3 is given with its conserved first and last residue. Fields, in order: D gene, J gene, V gene, clone size, CDR3 protein, CDR3 DNA. D genes are given only for firm matches. Where a row states a size, it is once, few, many or the class of an expanded clone; other rows omit it.

.,TRBJ1-2,TRBV29-1,many,CSVEDRRHGYTF,TGCAGCGTTGAAGACCGCAGGCATGGCTACACCTTC
.,TRBJ1-3,TRBV14,.,CASSPRGGTGNTIYF,TGTGCCAGCAGCCCGAGAGGGGGAACTGGAAACACCATATATTTT
.,TRBJ1-4,TRBV7-9,.,CASSFGPEKLFF,TGTGCCAGCAGCTTCGGGCCGGAAAAACTGTTTTTT
.,TRBJ1-2,TRBV7-9,many,CASSRPGYGYTF,TGTGCCAGCAGTCGCCCAGGCTATGGCTACACCTTC
TRBD1,TRBJ2-7,TRBV7-3,few,CASSFGDRTHYEQYF,TGTGCCAGCAGTTTCGGGGACAGAACCCACTACGAGCAGTACTTC
TRBD1,TRBJ1-1,TRBV5-5,.,CASSWGTAVGTEAFF,TGTGCCAGCAGCTGGGGGACAGCCGTGGGCACTGAAGCTTTCTTT
TRBD2,TRBJ2-7,TRBV7-2,many,CASSFLAGASYEQYF,TGTGCCAGCAGCTTCCTAGCGGGAGCTTCCTACGAGCAGTACTTC
.,TRBJ2-7,TRBV2,.,CASSARETVPYEQYF,TGTGCCAGCAGTGCTAGAGAAACGGTCCCCTACGAGCAGTACTTC
.,TRBJ1-1,TRBV12-5,.,CASGLSKNTEAFF,TGTGCTAGTGGGCTAAGTAAGAACACTGAAGCTTTCTTT
.,TRBJ2-5,TRBV4-1,.,CASSRTPPETQYF,TGCGCCAGCAGCCGTACCCCTCCGGAGACCCAGTACTTC
.,TRBJ2-2,TRBV2,many,CASSESGELFF,TGTGCCAGCAGTGAATCCGGGGAGCTGTTTTTT
.,TRBJ1-4,TRBV7-9,few,CASSKERGTNEKLFF,TGTGCCAGCAGTAAGGAGAGGGGGACTAATGAAAAACTGTTTTTT
.,TRBJ1-2,TRBV10-3,.,CASTRQAYLYGYTF,TGTGCCAGCACCCGACAGGCGTACCTCTATGGCTACACCTTC
TRBD2,TRBJ2-7,TRBV7-9,many,CASSFGGTYEQYF,TGTGCCAGCAGCTTCGGGGGGACCTACGAGCAGTACTTC
.,TRBJ2-5,TRBV9,few,CASSRTGWETQYF,TGTGCCAGCAGCCGAACAGGGTGGGAGACCCAGTACTTC
.,TRBJ2-7,TRBV12-3/TRBV12-4,few,CASSLGQSLYEQYF,TGTGCCAGCAGTTTAGGGCAGAGCCTCTACGAGCAGTACTTC
TRBD2,TRBJ2-5,TRBV4-3,.,CASIDLAGGEETQYF,TGCGCCAGCATAGACTTAGCGGGAGGTGAAGAGACCCAGTACTTC
TRBD1,TRBJ1-1,TRBV7-8,.,CASSQKGATNTEAFF,TGTGCCAGCAGCCAGAAGGGGGCGACGAACACTGAAGCTTTCTTT
.,TRBJ1-5,TRBV2,.,CAISVDGRQPQHF,TGTGCCATCAGTGTAGATGGTAGACAGCCCCAGCATTTT
.,TRBJ1-6,TRBV12-3/TRBV12-4,many,CASSLSGLPDSPLHF,TGTGCCAGCAGTTTATCCGGACTCCCGGATTCACCCCTCCACTTT